This T cell receptor (beta chain) was documented in a study of blood T cell repertoires in COVID-19 (dated by TCRdb to 2020 to 2021). Background for the entire study: Collaborator samples came from the United States, Italy and Spain and covered acute and convalescent phases of COVID-19. Nearly every sample came with metadata listing a de-identified subject ID, COVID-19 status, age in years and sex. Where HLA class I and class II types were available, the types were taken from metadata supplied by the sample provider, not from assay-based typing. The material from the prospective study consisted of cDNA or gDNA derived from T cells, B-cell-depleted T cells, or PBMCs. The repertoires were made available in a free public database intended to serve as a resource for research on the immune response to SARS-CoV-2. Deeply sampled blood TCRbeta repertoires from subjects exposed to, actively infected with, or recovered from COVID-19 were included in the dataset. The samples were drawn from the first 160 participants of the ongoing ImmuneRACE study and from some 1,300 subjects provided by 6 global collaborators.

Here is what the overall study found, with its caveats: How much clinical and demographic metadata was included differed by source and by participant, and the metadata was provided uncurated.

About this clone itself: Its target antigen remains unknown. Base qualities are missing; no much larger clone stands one base away.

The germline V gene provides CDR1 SGHDT and CDR2 YYEEEE. There are 13 amino acids in the CDR3, from cysteine to phenylalanine inclusive. Only the CDR3 part of the read is kept: 39 bases, read in frame from the first base. V is shortened by 1 base, J by 8 bases, and the region joining them spans 10 bases. TCRbeta CDR3 regions were amplified from genomic DNA using the immunoSEQ Assay, a bias-controlled multiplex PCR. Turning to the authors' computational methods: The number of nucleated cells in each sample was estimated by amplification of reference gene primers within the assay. To quantify the absolute abundance of each unique TCRbeta CDR3 rearrangement, sequence reads were collapsed and filtered. Productive Simpson clonality was computed per sample as the square root of Simpson's diversity index over productive rearrangements. TCRdb retrieved this table from immuneACCESS and kept in-frame rearrangements only. Not all clones are present; in checked studies, unresolved V genes account for under half, and no reason is known for the remainder. Clonal size and the V and J genes are those of that table, whereas D and trimming came from the DNA. For this sample the table gives more than 200,000 clones, of which approximately 80% were detected only once. Around 30% of the sample goes to the ten largest clones.

Each collaborating institution followed its own protocols to collect whole blood in K2EDTA tubes. For TCRbeta analysis, collaborators shipped samples as frozen whole blood, isolated PBMCs, or DNA extracted from either of those sample types. Recombination connected TRBV5-6 to TRBJ1-5; too little of a D gene remains to name it. Material: peripheral blood. This clonotype was sampled from a man between 40 and 49 years old with acute or convalescent COVID-19. The DNA reads TGTGCCAGCAGCTTGCGGTTCGGAGAGCCCCAGCATTTT. Translated, it reads CASSLRFGEPQHF.